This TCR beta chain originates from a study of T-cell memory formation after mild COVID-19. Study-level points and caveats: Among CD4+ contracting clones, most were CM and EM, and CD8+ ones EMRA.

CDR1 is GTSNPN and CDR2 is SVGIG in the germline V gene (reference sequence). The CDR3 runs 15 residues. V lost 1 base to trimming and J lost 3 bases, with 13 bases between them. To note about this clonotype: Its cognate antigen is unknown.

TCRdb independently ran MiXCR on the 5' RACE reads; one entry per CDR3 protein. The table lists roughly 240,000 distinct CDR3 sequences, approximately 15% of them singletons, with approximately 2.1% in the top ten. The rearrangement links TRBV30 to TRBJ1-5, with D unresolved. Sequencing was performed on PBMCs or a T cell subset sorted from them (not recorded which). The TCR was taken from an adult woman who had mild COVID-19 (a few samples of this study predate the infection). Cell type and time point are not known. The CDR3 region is CAWSGPGRINQPQHF. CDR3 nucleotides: TGTGCCTGGAGTGGCCCCGGTCGGATCAATCAGCCCCAGCATTTT.